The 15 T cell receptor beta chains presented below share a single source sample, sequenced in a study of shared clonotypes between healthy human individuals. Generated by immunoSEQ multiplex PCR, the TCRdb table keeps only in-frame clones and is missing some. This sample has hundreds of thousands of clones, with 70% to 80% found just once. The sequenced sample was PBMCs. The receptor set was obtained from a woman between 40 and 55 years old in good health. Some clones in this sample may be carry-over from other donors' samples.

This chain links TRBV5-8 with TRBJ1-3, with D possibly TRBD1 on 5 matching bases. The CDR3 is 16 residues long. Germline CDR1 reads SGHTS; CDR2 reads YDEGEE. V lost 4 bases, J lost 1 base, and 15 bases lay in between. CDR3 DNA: TGTGCCAGCAGCATATCAGGGAAAGGGTCTGGAAACACCATATATTTT. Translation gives CASSISGKGSGNTIYF.

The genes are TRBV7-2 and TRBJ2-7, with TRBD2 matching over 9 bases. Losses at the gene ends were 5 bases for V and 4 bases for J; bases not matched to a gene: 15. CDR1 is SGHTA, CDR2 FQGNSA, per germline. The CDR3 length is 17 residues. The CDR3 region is CASSPAGGAIGSYEQYF. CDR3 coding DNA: TGTGCCAGCAGCCCAGCGGGAGGCGCAATCGGTTCTTACGAGCAGTACTTC.

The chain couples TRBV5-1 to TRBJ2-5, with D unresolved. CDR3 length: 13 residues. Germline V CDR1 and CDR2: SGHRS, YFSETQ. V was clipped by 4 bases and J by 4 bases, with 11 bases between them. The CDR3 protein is CASSRLSGETQYF. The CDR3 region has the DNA TGCGCCAGCAGCCGACTTAGTGGAGAGACCCAGTACTTC. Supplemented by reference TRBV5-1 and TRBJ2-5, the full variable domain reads KAGVTQTPRYLIKTRGQQVTLSCSPISGHRSVSWYQQTPGQGLQFLFEYFSETQRNKGNFPGRFSGRQFSNSRSEMNVSTLELGDSALYLCASSRLSGETQYFGPGTRLLVL.

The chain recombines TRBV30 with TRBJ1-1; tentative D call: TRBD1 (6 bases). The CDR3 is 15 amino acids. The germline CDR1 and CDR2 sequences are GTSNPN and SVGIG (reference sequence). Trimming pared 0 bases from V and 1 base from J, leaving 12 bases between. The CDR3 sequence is CAWSVWTAKNTEAFF. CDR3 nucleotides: TGTGCCTGGAGTGTTTGGACAGCAAAGAACACTGAAGCTTTCTTT.

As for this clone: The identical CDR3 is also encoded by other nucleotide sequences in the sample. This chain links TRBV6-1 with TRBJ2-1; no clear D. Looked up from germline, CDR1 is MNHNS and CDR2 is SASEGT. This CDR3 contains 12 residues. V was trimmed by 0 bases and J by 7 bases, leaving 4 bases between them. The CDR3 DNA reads TGTGCCAGCAGTGAAGCTAGGAATGAGCAGTTCTTC. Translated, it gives CASSEARNEQFF.

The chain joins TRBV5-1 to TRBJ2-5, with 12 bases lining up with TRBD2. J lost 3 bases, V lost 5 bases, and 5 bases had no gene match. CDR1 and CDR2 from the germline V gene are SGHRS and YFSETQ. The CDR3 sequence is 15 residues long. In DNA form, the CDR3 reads TGCGCCAGCAGACCCCTAGCGGGAGGGGAAGAGACCCAGTACTTC. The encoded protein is CASRPLAGGEETQYF.

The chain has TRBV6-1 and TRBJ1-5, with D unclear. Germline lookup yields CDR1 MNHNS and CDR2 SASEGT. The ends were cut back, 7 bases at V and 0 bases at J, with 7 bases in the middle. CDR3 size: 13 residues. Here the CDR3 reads CASKQNSNQPQHF. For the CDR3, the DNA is TGTGCCAGCAAGCAGAATAGCAATCAGCCCCAGCATTTT.

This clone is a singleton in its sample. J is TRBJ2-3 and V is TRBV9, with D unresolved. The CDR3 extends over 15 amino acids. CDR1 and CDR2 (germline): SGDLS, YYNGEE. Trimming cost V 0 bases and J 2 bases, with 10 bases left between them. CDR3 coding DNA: TGTGCCAGCAGCGTAGGTGGAGCCTACACAGATACGCAGTATTTT. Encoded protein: CASSVGGAYTDTQYF.

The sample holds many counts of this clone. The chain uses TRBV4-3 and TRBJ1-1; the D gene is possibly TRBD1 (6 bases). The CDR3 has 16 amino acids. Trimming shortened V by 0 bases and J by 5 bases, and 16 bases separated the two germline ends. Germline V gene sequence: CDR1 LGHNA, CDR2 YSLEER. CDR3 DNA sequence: TGCGCCAGCAGCCAAGATCTCGGAGGGGGTGGGACTGAAGCTTTCTTT. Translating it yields CASSQDLGGGGTEAFF.

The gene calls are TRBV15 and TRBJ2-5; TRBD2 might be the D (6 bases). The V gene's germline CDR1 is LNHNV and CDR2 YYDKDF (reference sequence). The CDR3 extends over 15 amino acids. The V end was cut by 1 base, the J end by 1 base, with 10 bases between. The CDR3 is CATSRGRGSQETQYF. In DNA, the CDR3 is TGTGCCACCAGCAGAGGTCGGGGGAGCCAAGAGACCCAGTACTTC.

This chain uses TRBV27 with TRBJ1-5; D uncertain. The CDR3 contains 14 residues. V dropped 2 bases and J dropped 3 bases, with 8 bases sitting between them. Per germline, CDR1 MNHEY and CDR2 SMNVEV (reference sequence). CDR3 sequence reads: CASSLVPVNQPQHF. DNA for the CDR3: TGTGCCAGCAGTTTAGTCCCAGTCAATCAGCCCCAGCATTTT.

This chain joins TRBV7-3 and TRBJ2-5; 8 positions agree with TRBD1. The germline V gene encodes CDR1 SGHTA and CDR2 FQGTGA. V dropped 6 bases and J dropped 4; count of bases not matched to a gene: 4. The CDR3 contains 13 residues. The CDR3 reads CASSRTGRETQYF. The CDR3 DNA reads TGTGCCAGCAGTCGGACAGGGCGAGAGACCCAGTACTTC. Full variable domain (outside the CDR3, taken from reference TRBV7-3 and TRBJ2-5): GAGVSQTPSNKVTEKGKYVELRCDPISGHTALYWYRQSLGQGPEFLIYFQGTGAADDSGLPNDRFFAVRPEGSVSTLKIQRTERGDSAVYLCASSRTGRETQYFGPGTRLLVL.

CDR3 DNA: TGTGCCAGCAGCTTATTTGGAATGGGTGAGCAGTTCTTC. This sequence encodes CASSLFGMGEQFF. The chain uses TRBV7-2 and TRBJ2-1, with no clear D. This CDR3 has 13 amino acids. The germline V gene has CDR1 SGHTA and CDR2 FQGNSA. V was trimmed by 2 bases and J by 9 bases, leaving 11 bases between them.

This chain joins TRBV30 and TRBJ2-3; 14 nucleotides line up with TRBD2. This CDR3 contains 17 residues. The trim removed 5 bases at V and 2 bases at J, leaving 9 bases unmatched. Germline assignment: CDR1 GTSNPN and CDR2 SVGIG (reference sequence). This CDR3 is CAWGSGLAGGFTDTQYF. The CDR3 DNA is TGTGCCTGGGGGTCCGGACTAGCGGGAGGATTCACAGATACGCAGTATTTT. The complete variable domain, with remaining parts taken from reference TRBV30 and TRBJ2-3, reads SQTIHQWPATLVQPVGSPLSLECTVEGTSNPNLYWYRQAAGRGLQLLFYSVGIGQISSEVPQNLSASRPQDRQFILSSKKLLLSDSGFYLCAWGSGLAGGFTDTQYFGPGTRLTVL.

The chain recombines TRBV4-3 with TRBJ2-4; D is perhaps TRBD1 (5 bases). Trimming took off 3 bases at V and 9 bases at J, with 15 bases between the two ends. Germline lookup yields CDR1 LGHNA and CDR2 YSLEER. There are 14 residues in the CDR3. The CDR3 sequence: CASSQGQNQVIQYF. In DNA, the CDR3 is TGCGCCAGCAGCCAGGGGCAGAACCAGGTCATTCAGTACTTC.